Listed below are T cell receptor beta chains from one sample, sequenced in a study of shared clonotypes between healthy human individuals. Produced via immunoSEQ multiplex PCR; TCRdb's table is partial and in-frame only. The table records roughly 490,000 clones, less than 80% of them present only once. The material sequenced was PBMCs. All receptors derive from a woman in her thirties or forties in good health. Some clones in this sample may be carry-over from other donors' samples. Each CDR3 is given with its conserved first and last residue. The D gene is left open where the match is weak. Not all rows give a size; the values are once, few, many and, for expanded clones, a class.

d_call,v_call,j_call,clone_size,cdr3_nt,cdr3_aa
TRBD1,TRBV18,TRBJ2-2,many,TGTGCCAGCTCACCTACAGGGGCCGGGGAGCTGTTTTTT,CASSPTGAGELFF
TRBD1,TRBV28,TRBJ2-7,.,TGTGCCAGCTCAACACTCGGGACAGGGGGGTACGAGCAGTACTTC,CASSTLGTGGYEQYF
.,TRBV12-2,TRBJ1-5,.,TGTGCAAGTCGCTTAGAGGATGGGCAGCCCCAGCATTTT,CASRLEDGQPQHF
.,TRBV28,TRBJ2-3,.,TGTGCCAGCAGCAATCACCTCGGCCGTCTCAGCACAGATACGCAGTATTTT,CASSNHLGRLSTDTQYF
TRBD1,TRBV9,TRBJ2-7,.,TGTGCCAGCAGCGTCGGACAGGAGCTCTACGAGCAGTACTTC,CASSVGQELYEQYF
TRBD2,TRBV7-6,TRBJ2-1,few,TGTGCCAGCAGCTTAGCGCCTAGCGGGGCCTACAATGAGCAGTTCTTC,CASSLAPSGAYNEQFF
.,TRBV18,TRBJ2-2,.,TGTGCCAGCTCAGGCGGGTATGCGGACACCGGGGAGCTGTTTTTT,CASSGGYADTGELFF
.,TRBV6-1,TRBJ2-6,few,TGTGCCAGCAGTGCCCGCGGGGCTGGGGCCAACGTCCTGACTTTC,CASSARGAGANVLTF
.,TRBV6-1,TRBJ1-3,few,TGTGCCAGCAGTGAAGCTGAGGACTCAGGAAACACCATATATTTT,CASSEAEDSGNTIYF
.,TRBV7-2,TRBJ1-1,.,TGTGCCAGCAGCGATCGGAATTGGGGGGCTGAAGCTTTCTTT,CASSDRNWGAEAFF
.,TRBV6-6,TRBJ2-5,.,TGTGCCAGCAGTCCCCAGGATCAAGAGACCCAGTACTTC,CASSPQDQETQYF
.,TRBV21-1,TRBJ1-2,.,TGTGCCAGCAGCACCCGGGACAGCTGTAACTATGGCTACACCTTC,CASSTRDSCNYGYTF
.,TRBV5-4,TRBJ2-1,few,TGTGCCAGCAGCATGCGTGGGCCCGCAGGCCGGAATGAGCAGTTCTTC,CASSMRGPAGRNEQFF
.,TRBV7-9,TRBJ1-4,once,TGTGCCAGCAGCTTCGTCGACATGGGAAATGAAAAACTGTTTTTT,CASSFVDMGNEKLFF
.,TRBV18,TRBJ1-3,once,TGTGCCAGCTCACCTCGACAGGACTCTGGAAACACCATATATTTT,CASSPRQDSGNTIYF
TRBD1,TRBV11-2,TRBJ2-3,once,TGTGCCAGCAGCTTAGATCTTAGGACAGGGAGGACAGATACGCAGTATTTT,CASSLDLRTGRTDTQYF
TRBD1,TRBV7-2,TRBJ1-2,.,TGTGCCAGCAGCAGAAAGGGACAGCCCGGCTATGGCTACACCTTC,CASSRKGQPGYGYTF
.,TRBV2,TRBJ1-1,few,TGTGCCAGCAGGGATAGCGGGGGGGGCACTGAAGCTTTCTTT,CASRDSGGGTEAFF
.,TRBV18,TRBJ2-1,.,TGTGCCAGCTCCTACTTGCTAGCAAATGAGCAGTTCTTC,CASSYLLANEQFF
.,TRBV12-2,TRBJ2-7,.,TGTGCAAGTTCCCCGCCAAGTTCAATCTACGAGCAGTACTTC,CASSPPSSIYEQYF
.,TRBV19,TRBJ2-3,.,TGTGCCAGTAGTATAGAGATGCTTGGAGATACGCAGTATTTT,CASSIEMLGDTQYF
TRBD1,TRBV6-5,TRBJ1-1,.,TGTGCCAGCAGTCGACAGGGGGCGACCCTTGAAGCTTTCTTT,CASSRQGATLEAFF
.,TRBV19,TRBJ1-4,.,TGTGCCAGTAGGGAGGTTGGAGGACAGTACGAAAAACTGTTTTTT,CASREVGGQYEKLFF
.,TRBV7-2,TRBJ1-1,.,TGTGCCAGCAGCTCCCGTTGGGGCGGCACTGAAGCTTTCTTT,CASSSRWGGTEAFF
TRBD2,TRBV7-8,TRBJ2-3,.,TGTGCCAGCAGCTACGAGCGGGAGAGGGATACGCAGTATTTT,CASSYERERDTQYF
.,TRBV18,TRBJ2-2,.,TGTGCCAGCTCACCGACTAGGTTTACGAACACCGGGGAGCTGTTTTTT,CASSPTRFTNTGELFF
TRBD2,TRBV9,TRBJ2-7,once,TGTGCCAGCAGCGGATCGACTAGCGAAGAACCCTACGAGCAGTACTTC,CASSGSTSEEPYEQYF
.,TRBV27,TRBJ1-5,.,TGTGCCAGCAGTCCAAAGTTTGGGGGAGCTCAGCCCCAGCATTTT,CASSPKFGGAQPQHF
TRBD2,TRBV7-2,TRBJ2-7,.,TGTGCCAGCAGCTTAGAGAGGTCTAGCGGGCTCCGCGAGCAGTACTTC,CASSLERSSGLREQYF
.,TRBV18,TRBJ2-7,.,TGTGCCAGCTCACCCCGGGCCTCAACTTACGAGCAGTACTTC,CASSPRASTYEQYF
TRBD1,TRBV7-3,TRBJ1-1,.,TGTGCCAGCAGCTTAAGATCGGGACAGGGGAACACTGAAGCTTTCTTT,CASSLRSGQGNTEAFF
.,TRBV6-6,TRBJ2-2,.,TGTGCCGAGGGAAGGGCCGCCGGGGAGCTGTTTTTT,CAEGRAAGELFF
.,TRBV30,TRBJ2-5,once,TGTGCCTGGAGTGTACGCGGAACGATCGGCGAGGCCCAGTACTTC,CAWSVRGTIGEAQYF
TRBD2,TRBV6-5,TRBJ2-7,.,TGTGCCAGCAGTTACGGGGCTAGCGGGAGATACGAGCAGTACTTC,CASSYGASGRYEQYF
.,TRBV13,TRBJ2-7,.,TGTGCCAGCAGCTTACTAGGGAAACACTACGAGCAGTACTTC,CASSLLGKHYEQYF
.,TRBV30,TRBJ1-2,.,TGTGCCTGGAGTTATATGCAGGTCTTCGCCGGCTACACCTTC,CAWSYMQVFAGYTF
TRBD1,TRBV7-2,TRBJ1-1,.,TGTGCCAGCAGCCACCGGGGACAGCTGAACACTGAAGCTTTCTTT,CASSHRGQLNTEAFF
.,TRBV28,TRBJ1-1,once,TGTGCCAGCAGCGAAGCAGGGTCACTGGCTGAAGCTTTCTTT,CASSEAGSLAEAFF
TRBD2,TRBV27,TRBJ2-2,.,TGTGCCAGCAACTTACTAGCGGGAGCGACCGGGGAGCTGTTTTTT,CASNLLAGATGELFF
.,TRBV18,TRBJ1-3,.,TGTGCCAGCTCATTCGGACAGCCCAGTTCCTTCTCTGGAAACACCATATATTTT,CASSFGQPSSFSGNTIYF
TRBD2,TRBV9,TRBJ2-5,.,TGTGCCAGCAGCGTAGTACGGGGGAGGGCCGGGGAGACCCAGTACTTC,CASSVVRGRAGETQYF
.,TRBV5-4,TRBJ2-3,.,TGTGCCAGCACCTTGGCAGGCACAGATACGCAGTATTTT,CASTLAGTDTQYF
.,TRBV7-8,TRBJ1-2,.,TGTGCCAGCAGCTTAGAGGCGATTAGTCCCGGTGGCTACACCTTC,CASSLEAISPGGYTF
.,TRBV29-1,TRBJ2-7,few,TGCAGCGTCGTGGGGACAGCGGGGTTCGAGCAGTACTTC,CSVVGTAGFEQYF
.,TRBV27,TRBJ2-2,once,TGTGCCAGCAGTGGAAGCGGATCTCTCCGGGAGCTGTTTTTT,CASSGSGSLRELFF
TRBD2,TRBV4-1,TRBJ2-7,.,TGCGCCAGCAGCCAAGTCCTCGGGGGGTACGAGCAGTACTTC,CASSQVLGGYEQYF
TRBD2,TRBV29-1,TRBJ2-3,few,TGCAGCGTTGGGGGAGCTAGCGGGAGGGCCGCAGATACGCAGTATTTT,CSVGGASGRAADTQYF
.,TRBV5-1,TRBJ1-2,.,TGCGCCAGCAGCCCGCAGGGGAAGGTCTATGGCTACACCTTC,CASSPQGKVYGYTF
.,TRBV18,TRBJ1-2,.,TGTGCCAGCTCACCAGGGGGCGTGGACGGCTACACCTTC,CASSPGGVDGYTF
.,TRBV30,TRBJ1-1,many,TGTGCCTGGAGTAGGGGACAGAACACTGAAGCTTTCTTT,CAWSRGQNTEAFF
.,TRBV7-8,TRBJ2-1,.,TGTGCCAGCAGCTTTACCATCTCCAAATACTCCTACAATGAGCAGTTCTTC,CASSFTISKYSYNEQFF
.,TRBV6-4,TRBJ2-1,few,TGTGCCAGCAGTGACTCGGGTGGGGAAGGCTACAATGAGCAGTTCTTC,CASSDSGGEGYNEQFF
.,TRBV6-6,TRBJ2-7,.,TGTGCCAGCAGTTACGGGGGACTCTACGAGCAGTACTTC,CASSYGGLYEQYF
.,TRBV6-6,TRBJ2-7,.,TGTGCCAGCAGTGCGGCTTTCGGGGCTGAGCAGTACTTC,CASSAAFGAEQYF
.,TRBV13,TRBJ1-2,.,TGTGCCAGCAGCTTAGTTTCCGCGGATGGCTACACCTTC,CASSLVSADGYTF
.,TRBV7-2,TRBJ2-6,.,TGTGCCAGCAGCCGGGCTCGGTCGGGTGTCCTGACTTTC,CASSRARSGVLTF
.,TRBV5-1,TRBJ1-2,.,TGCGCCAGCAGCCTGAGGCCCACCGGGCCCCAGGGGTCGGGGTACTATGGCTACACCTTC,CASSLRPTGPQGSGYYGYTF
.,TRBV2,TRBJ2-5,.,TGTGCCAGCAGCCAGCCCCCCCAAGAGACCCAGTACTTC,CASSQPPQETQYF
.,TRBV2,TRBJ2-7,.,TGTGCCAGCAGAGACAGTTACGAGCAGTACTTC,CASRDSYEQYF